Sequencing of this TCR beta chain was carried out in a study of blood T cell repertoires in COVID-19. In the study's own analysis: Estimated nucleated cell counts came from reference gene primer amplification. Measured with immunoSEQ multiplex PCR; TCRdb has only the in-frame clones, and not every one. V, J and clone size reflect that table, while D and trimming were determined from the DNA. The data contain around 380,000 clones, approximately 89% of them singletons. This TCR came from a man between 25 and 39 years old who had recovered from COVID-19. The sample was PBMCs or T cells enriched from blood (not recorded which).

CDR3 loop: CASSIWTSKGDTEAFF. The CDR3 coding sequence is TGTGCCAGTAGTATTTGGACTTCTAAGGGGGACACTGAAGCTTTCTTT. This sequence joins TRBV19 and TRBJ1-1; maybe TRBD1 (6 bases). V lost 3 bases, J lost 3 bases, and 17 bases lay in between. The CDR3 runs 16 residues. Per the germline V gene, CDR1 is LNHDA and CDR2 is SQIVND (reference sequence).